This T cell receptor beta chain was sequenced during a study of coeliac disease. Study-level information: Disease groups: newly diagnosed active, refractory type I, gluten-free-diet controlled. Findings and limits, study-wide: Control samples showed higher TRB and TRG clonality than intraepithelial and lamina propria samples in active celiac disease. The authors considered this approach unsuitable for unbiased detection of gliadin-specific T cells. Cross-contamination between intraepithelial and lamina propria cells was possible.

As to this clone: Antigen: not known. Other DNA variants within this sample encode the same CDR3.

Some clones are missing from TCRdb's copy, which holds only in-frame ones; the method was immunoSEQ multiplex PCR. There are around 4,800 clones in the sample; approximately 75% occur only once, and under 6% lies in the top ten. The sample consisted of lamina propria lymphocytes from the gut. This clonotype originated in a woman aged 18 to 35 with active celiac disease.

The chain's CDR3 is CASSQEGQGAEAFF. Written as DNA, the CDR3 is TGTGCCAGCAGCCAAGAAGGACAGGGTGCTGAAGCTTTCTTT. The chain has TRBV4-2 and TRBJ1-1; TRBD1 aligns across 8 bases. This CDR3 has 14 amino acids. Germline lookup yields CDR1 LGHNA and CDR2 YNFKEQ. V lost 0 bases and J lost 6; bases outside the gene matches: 3.